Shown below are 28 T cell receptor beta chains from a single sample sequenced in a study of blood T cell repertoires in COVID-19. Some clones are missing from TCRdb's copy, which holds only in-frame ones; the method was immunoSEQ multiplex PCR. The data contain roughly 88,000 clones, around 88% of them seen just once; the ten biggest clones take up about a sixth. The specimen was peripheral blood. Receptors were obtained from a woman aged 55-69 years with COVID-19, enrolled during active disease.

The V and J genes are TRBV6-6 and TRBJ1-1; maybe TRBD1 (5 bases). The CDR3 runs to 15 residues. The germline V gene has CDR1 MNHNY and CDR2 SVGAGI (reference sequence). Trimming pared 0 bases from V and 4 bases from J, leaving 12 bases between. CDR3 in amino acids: CASSYSGLQGTEAFF. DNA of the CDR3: TGTGCCAGCAGTTACTCGGGACTCCAAGGCACTGAAGCTTTCTTT.

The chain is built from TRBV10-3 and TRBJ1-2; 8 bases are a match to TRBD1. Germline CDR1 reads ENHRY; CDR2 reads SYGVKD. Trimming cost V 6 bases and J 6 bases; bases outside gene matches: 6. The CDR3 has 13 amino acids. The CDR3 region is CAIRGQGGDGYTF. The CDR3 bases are TGTGCCATCAGAGGACAGGGAGGTGATGGCTACACCTTC.

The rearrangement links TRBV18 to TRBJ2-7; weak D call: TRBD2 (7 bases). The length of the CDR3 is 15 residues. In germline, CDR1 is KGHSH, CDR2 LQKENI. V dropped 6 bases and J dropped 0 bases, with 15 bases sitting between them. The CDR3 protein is CASSPGASGSYEQYF. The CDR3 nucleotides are TGTGCCAGCTCTCCGGGGGCTAGCGGCTCCTACGAGCAGTACTTC.

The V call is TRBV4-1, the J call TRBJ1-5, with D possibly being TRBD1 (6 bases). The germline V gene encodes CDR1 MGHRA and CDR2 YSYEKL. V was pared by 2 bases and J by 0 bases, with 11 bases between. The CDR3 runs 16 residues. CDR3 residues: CASSQRTDSSNQPQHF. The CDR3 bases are TGCGCCAGCAGCCAAAGAACGGACAGTAGCAATCAGCCCCAGCATTTT.

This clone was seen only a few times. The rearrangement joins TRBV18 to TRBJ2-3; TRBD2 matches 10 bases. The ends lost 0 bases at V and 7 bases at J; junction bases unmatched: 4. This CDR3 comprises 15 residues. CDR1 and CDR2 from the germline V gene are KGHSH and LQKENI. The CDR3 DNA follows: TGTGCCAGCTCACCACCAAGCGGGGGGGCATATACGCAGTATTTT. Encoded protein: CASSPPSGGAYTQYF.

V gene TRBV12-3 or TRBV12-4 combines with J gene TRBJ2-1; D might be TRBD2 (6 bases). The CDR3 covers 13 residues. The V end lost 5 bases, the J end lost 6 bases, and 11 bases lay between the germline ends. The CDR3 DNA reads TGTGCCAGCAGTATACGGACTATCAATGAGCAGTTCTTC. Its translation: CASSIRTINEQFF.

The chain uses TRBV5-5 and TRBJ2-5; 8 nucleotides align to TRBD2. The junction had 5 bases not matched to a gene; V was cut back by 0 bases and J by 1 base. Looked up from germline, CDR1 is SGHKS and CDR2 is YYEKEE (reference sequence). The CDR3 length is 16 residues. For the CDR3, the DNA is TGTGCCAGCAGCTTGGGCGGTAGCGGGGTCCAAGAGACCCAGTACTTC. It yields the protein CASSLGGSGVQETQYF.

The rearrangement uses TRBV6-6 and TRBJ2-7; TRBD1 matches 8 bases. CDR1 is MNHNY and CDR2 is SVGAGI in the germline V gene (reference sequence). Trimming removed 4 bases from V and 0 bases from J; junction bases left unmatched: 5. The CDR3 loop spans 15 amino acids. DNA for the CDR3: TGTGCCAGCAGTTTTGGACAGGGACTCTCCTACGAGCAGTACTTC. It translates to CASSFGQGLSYEQYF.

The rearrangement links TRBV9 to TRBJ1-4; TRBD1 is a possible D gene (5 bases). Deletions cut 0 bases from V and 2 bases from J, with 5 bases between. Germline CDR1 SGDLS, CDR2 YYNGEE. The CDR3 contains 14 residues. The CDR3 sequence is CASSVAGTNEKLFF. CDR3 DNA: TGTGCCAGCAGCGTAGCAGGGACTAATGAAAAACTGTTTTTT.

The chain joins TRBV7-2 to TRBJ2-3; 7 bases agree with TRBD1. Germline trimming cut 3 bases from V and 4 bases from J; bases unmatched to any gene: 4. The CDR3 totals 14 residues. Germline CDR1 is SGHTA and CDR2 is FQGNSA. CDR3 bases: TGTGCCAGCAGCTTCCGACAGGGAGCAGATACGCAGTATTTT. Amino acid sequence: CASSFRQGADTQYF.

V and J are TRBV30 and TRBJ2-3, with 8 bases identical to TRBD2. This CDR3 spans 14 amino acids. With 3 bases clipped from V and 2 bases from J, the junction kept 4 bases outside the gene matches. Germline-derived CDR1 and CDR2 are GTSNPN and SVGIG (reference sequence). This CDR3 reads CAWSRRGATDTQYF. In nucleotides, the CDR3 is TGTGCCTGGAGCCGGCGGGGGGCCACAGATACGCAGTATTTT. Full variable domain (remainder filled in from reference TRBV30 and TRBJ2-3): SQTIHQWPATLVQPVGSPLSLECTVEGTSNPNLYWYRQAAGRGLQLLFYSVGIGQISSEVPQNLSASRPQDRQFILSSKKLLLSDSGFYLCAWSRRGATDTQYFGPGTRLTVL.

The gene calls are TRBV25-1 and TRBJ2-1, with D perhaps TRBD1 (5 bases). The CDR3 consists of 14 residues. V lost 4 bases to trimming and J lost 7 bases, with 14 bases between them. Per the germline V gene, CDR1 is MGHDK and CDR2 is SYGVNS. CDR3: CASSALGSGNEQFF. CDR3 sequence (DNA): TGTGCCAGCAGTGCCCTGGGGTCAGGGAATGAGCAGTTCTTC.

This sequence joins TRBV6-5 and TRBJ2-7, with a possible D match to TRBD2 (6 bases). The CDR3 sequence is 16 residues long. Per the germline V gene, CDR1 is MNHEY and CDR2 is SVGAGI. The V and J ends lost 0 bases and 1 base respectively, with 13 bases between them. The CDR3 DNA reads TGTGCCAGCAGTTACTCGGGTTCGGGGGAGTCCTACGAGCAGTACTTC. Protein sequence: CASSYSGSGESYEQYF.

DNA of the CDR3: TGTGCCAGCAGAATAGGGGCGGCGGCGAACACCGGGGAGCTGTTTTTT. Protein: CASRIGAAANTGELFF. This chain connects TRBV7-9 to TRBJ2-2, with D possibly matching TRBD1 (5 bases). Trimming stripped 6 bases from V and 0 bases from J, with 14 bases between. CDR1 is SEHNR, CDR2 FQNEAQ, per germline (reference sequence). CDR3 size: 16 residues.

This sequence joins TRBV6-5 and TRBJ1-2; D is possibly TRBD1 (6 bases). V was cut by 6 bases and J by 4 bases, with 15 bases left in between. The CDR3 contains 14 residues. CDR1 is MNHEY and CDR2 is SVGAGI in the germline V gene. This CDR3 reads CASSFTGSVYGYTF. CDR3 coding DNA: TGTGCCAGCAGCTTCACAGGGTCGGTCTATGGCTACACCTTC.

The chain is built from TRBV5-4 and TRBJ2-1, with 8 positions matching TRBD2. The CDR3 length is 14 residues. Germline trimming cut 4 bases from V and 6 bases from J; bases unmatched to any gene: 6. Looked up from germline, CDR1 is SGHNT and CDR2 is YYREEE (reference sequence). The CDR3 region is CASSGGLGANEQFF. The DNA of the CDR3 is TGTGCCAGCAGCGGGGGACTAGGGGCCAATGAGCAGTTCTTC.

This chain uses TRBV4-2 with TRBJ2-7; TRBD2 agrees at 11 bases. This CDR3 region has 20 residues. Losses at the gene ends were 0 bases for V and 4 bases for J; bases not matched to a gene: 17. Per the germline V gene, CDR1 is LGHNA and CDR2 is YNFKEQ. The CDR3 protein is CASSQDRVSGGAVFLYEQYF. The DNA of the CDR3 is TGTGCCAGCAGCCAAGATCGGGTTAGCGGGGGGGCCGTTTTTCTTTACGAGCAGTACTTC.

For the CDR3, the DNA is TGTGCCAGCAGTTCAGGGATAGCCCTAGTCACCGGGGAGCTGTTTTTT. It yields the protein CASSSGIALVTGELFF. The chain joins TRBV2 to TRBJ2-2; a weak D match, TRBD1 (5 bases). Germline CDR1 reads SNHLY; CDR2 reads FYNNEI. V shed 5 bases and J shed 4 bases, with 17 bases lying between them. The CDR3 consists of 16 residues. Full variable domain (missing parts from reference TRBV2 and TRBJ2-2): EPEVTQTPSHQVTQMGQEVILRCVPISNHLYFYWYRQILGQKVEFLVSFYNNEISEKSEIFDDQFSVERPDGSNFTLKIRSTKLEDSAMYFCASSSGIALVTGELFFGEGSRLTVL.

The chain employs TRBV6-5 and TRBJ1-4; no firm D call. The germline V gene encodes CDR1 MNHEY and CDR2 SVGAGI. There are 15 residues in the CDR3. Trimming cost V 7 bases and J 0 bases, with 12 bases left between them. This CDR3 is CASIGGDATNEKLFF. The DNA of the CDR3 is TGTGCCAGCATAGGAGGTGATGCAACTAATGAAAAACTGTTTTTT.

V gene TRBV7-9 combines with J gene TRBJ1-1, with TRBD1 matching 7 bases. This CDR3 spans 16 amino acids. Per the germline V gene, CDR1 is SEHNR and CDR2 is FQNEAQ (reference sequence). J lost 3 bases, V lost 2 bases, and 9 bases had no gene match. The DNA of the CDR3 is TGTGCCAGCAGCTTAATTGTTGCAGGGGGGCACACTGAAGCTTTCTTT. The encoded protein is CASSLIVAGGHTEAFF.

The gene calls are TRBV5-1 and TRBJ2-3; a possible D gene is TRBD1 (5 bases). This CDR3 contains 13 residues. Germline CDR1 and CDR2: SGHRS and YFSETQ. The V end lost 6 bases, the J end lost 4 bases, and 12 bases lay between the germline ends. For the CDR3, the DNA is TGCGCCAGCAACGAAGGGGTTGCAGATACGCAGTATTTT. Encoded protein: CASNEGVADTQYF.

The CDR3 reads CASSLVEDRQFF. The DNA of the CDR3 is TGTGCCAGCAGCTTAGTGGAGGACCGGCAGTTCTTC. The V call is TRBV7-2, the J call TRBJ2-1, with D perhaps matching TRBD2 (5 bases). V gave up 1 base and J gave up 12 bases, with 10 bases separating them. This CDR3 is 12 amino acids long. Germline CDR1 is SGHTA and CDR2 is FQGNSA. The full variable domain, its missing parts supplied by reference TRBV7-2 and TRBJ2-1, is GAGVSQSPSNKVTEKGKDVELRCDPISGHTALYWYRQSLGQGLEFLIYFQGNSAPDKSGLPSDRFSAERTGGSVSTLTIQRTQQEDSAVYLCASSLVEDRQFFGPGTRLTVL.

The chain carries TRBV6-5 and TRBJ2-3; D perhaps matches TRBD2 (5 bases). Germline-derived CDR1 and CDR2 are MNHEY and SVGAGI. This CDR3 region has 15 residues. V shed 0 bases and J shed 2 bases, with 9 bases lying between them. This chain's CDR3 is CASSYSPRDTDTQYF. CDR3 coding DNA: TGTGCCAGCAGTTACTCTCCCCGGGACACAGATACGCAGTATTTT.

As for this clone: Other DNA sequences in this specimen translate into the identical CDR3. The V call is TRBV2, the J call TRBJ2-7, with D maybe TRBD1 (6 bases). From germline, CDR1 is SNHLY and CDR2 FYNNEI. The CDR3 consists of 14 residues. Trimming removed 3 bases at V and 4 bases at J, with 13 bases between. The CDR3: CASSDPRGPYEQYF. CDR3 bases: TGTGCCAGCAGTGATCCCAGGGGACCATACGAGCAGTACTTC.

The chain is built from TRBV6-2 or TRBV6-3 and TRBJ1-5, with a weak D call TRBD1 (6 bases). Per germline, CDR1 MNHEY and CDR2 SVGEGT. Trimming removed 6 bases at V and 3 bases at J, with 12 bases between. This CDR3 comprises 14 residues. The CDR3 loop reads CASSLYRDNQPQHF. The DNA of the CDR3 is TGTGCCAGCAGCCTATACAGGGACAATCAGCCCCAGCATTTT.

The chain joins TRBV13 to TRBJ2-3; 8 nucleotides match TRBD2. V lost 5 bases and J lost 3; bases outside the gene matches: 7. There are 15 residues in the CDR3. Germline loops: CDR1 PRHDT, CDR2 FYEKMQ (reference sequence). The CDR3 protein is CASSRGGVGTDTQYF. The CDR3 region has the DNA TGTGCCAGCAGCCGGGGGGGAGTTGGTACAGATACGCAGTATTTT.

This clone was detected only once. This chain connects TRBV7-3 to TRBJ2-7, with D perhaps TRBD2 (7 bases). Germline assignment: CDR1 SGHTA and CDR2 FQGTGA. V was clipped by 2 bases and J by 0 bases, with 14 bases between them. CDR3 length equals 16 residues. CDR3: CASSLFAGASSYEQYF. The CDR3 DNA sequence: TGTGCCAGCAGCTTATTTGCGGGGGCTAGCTCCTACGAGCAGTACTTC.

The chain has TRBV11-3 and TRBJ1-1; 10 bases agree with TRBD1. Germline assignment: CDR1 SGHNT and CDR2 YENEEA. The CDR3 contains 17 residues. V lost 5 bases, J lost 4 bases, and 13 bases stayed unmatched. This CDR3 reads CASSPGQGQNGGTEAFF. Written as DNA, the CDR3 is TGTGCCAGCAGCCCGGGACAGGGGCAAAACGGCGGCACTGAAGCTTTCTTT.